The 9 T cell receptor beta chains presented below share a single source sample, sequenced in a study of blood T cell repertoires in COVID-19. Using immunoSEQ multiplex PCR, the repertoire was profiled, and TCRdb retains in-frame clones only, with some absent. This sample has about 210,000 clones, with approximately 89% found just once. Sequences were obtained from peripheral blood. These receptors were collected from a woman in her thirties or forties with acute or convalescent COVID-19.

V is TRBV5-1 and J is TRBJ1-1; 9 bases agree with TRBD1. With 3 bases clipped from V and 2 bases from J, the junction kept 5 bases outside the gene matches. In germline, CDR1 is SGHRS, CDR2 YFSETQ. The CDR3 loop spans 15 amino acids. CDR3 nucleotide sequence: TGCGCCAGCAGCTCGTGGACAGGGGTAAACACTGAAGCTTTCTTT. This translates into CASSSWTGVNTEAFF. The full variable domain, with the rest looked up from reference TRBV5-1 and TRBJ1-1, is KAGVTQTPRYLIKTRGQQVTLSCSPISGHRSVSWYQQTPGQGLQFLFEYFSETQRNKGNFPGRFSGRQFSNSRSEMNVSTLELGDSALYLCASSSWTGVNTEAFFGQGTRLTVV.

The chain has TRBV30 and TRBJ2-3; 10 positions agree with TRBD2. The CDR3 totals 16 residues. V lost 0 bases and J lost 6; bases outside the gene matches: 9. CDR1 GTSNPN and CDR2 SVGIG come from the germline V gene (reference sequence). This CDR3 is CAWSVLSGGAGDTQYF. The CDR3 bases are TGTGCCTGGAGTGTACTGAGCGGGGGGGCCGGGGATACGCAGTATTTT.

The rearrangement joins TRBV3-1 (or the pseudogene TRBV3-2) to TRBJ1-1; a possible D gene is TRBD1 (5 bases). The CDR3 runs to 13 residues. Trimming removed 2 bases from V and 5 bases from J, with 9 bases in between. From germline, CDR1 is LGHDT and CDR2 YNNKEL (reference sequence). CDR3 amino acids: CASSQKDNTEAFF. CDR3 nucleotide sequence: TGTGCCAGCAGCCAAAAGGACAATACTGAAGCTTTCTTT.

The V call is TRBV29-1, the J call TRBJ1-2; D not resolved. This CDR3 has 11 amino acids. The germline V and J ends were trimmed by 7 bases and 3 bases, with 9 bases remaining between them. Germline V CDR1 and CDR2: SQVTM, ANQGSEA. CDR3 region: CSATRDYGYTF. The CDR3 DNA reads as TGCAGCGCTACCCGGGACTATGGCTACACCTTC.

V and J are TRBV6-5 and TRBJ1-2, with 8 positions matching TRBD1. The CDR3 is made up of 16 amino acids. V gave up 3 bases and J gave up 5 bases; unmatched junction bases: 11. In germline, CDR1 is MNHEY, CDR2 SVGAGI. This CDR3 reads CASSYYTGGGSYGYTF. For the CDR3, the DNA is TGTGCCAGCAGTTATTATACAGGGGGAGGATCATATGGCTACACCTTC.

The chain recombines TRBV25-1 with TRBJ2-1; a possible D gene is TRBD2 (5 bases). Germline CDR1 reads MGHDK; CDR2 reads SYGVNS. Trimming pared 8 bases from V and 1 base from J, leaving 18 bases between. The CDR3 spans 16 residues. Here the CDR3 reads CASGGPGVDSYNEQFF. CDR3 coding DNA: TGTGCCAGCGGAGGCCCTGGAGTCGATTCCTACAATGAGCAGTTCTTC.

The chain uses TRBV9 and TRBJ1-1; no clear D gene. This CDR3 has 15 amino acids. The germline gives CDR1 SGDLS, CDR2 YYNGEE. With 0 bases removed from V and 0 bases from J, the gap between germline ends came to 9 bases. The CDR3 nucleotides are TGTGCCAGCAGCGTAGGGGCACAAATGAACACTGAAGCTTTCTTT. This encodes CASSVGAQMNTEAFF.

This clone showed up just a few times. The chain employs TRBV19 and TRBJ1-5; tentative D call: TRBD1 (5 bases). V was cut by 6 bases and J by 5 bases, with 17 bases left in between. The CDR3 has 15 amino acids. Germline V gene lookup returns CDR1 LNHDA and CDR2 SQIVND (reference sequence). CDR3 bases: TGTGCCAGTAGCCGCCCAGGTATCAGGGATCAGCCCCAGCATTTT. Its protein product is CASSRPGIRDQPQHF.

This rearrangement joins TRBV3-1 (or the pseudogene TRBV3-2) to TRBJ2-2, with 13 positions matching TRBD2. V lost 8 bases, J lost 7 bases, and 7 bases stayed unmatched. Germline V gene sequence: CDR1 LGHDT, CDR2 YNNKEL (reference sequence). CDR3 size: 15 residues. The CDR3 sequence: CASGRLAGGIGELFF. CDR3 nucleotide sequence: TGTGCCAGCGGAAGACTAGCGGGGGGAATCGGGGAGCTGTTTTTT.